The entry below gives a single T cell receptor (beta chain) sequence along with its context. Its antigen remains unknown. CDR1 and CDR2 (germline): SGHTA, FQGNSA. The V end lost 0 bases, the J end lost 7 bases, and 4 bases lay between the germline ends. CDR3 size: 13 residues. These data are taken from a study of T cell responses to AZD1222 COVID-19 vaccine. In the study overall: Whether given at about 4 or about 12 weeks, second doses were pooled. Study findings and constraints: In a largely white British group with more females than males, clonal diversity was possibly underestimated. Baseline seropositives among AZD1222 recipients totaled only 5 to 7.

Profiling relied on immunoSEQ multiplex PCR, and the TCRdb table lists in-frame clones only, not all of them. In the table there are 55,000 to 75,000 clones, roughly 90% of which are singletons. This TCR was recovered from an adult in good health. Specimen: peripheral blood, collected on day 0 of AZD1222 vaccination. The chain recombines TRBV7-2 with TRBJ1-6; D is undetermined. CDR3 nucleotide sequence: TGTGCCAGCAGCTTAGCAGGGAATTCACCCCTCCACTTT. This encodes CASSLAGNSPLHF. Variable domain in full (rest from reference TRBV7-2 and TRBJ1-6): GAGVSQSPSNKVTEKGKDVELRCDPISGHTALYWYRQSLGQGLEFLIYFQGNSAPDKSGLPSDRFSAERTGGSVSTLTIQRTQQEDSAVYLCASSLAGNSPLHFGNGTRLTVT.